The sequence of this T cell receptor beta chain was determined in a study of shared clonotypes between healthy human individuals. Losses at the gene ends were 8 bases for V and 6 bases for J; bases not matched to a gene: 15. Germline V gene lookup returns CDR1 WNHNN and CDR2 SYGVQD (reference sequence). CDR3 length: 16 residues. The repertoire was sequenced with immunoSEQ multiplex PCR; TCRdb's copy has only in-frame clones and lacks some. The profile shows a few million clones, roughly 90% of them singletons. The chain couples TRBV10-1 to TRBJ2-7; 11 bases align to TRBD1. The source of this sequence is a man between 18 and 35 years old in good health. Some clones in this sample may be carry-over from other donors' samples. The sample comprised naive CD4+ T cells from PBMCs. Subset specified: CD45RA+ positively selected. CDR3 sequence: CASPQRTGGIIGEQYF. The CDR3 nucleotides are TGCGCCAGCCCCCAGCGGACAGGGGGCATCATAGGCGAGCAGTACTTC.